A selection of T cell receptor beta chains follows, all from one sample in a study of T cell responses to AZD1222 COVID-19 vaccine. Profiled with immunoSEQ multiplex PCR; TCRdb holds only in-frame clones, not every one. The table includes about 120,000 clones, approximately 85% detected once. The starting material was peripheral blood, obtained on day 0 of AZD1222 vaccination. The source of these receptors is an adult in good health. Each CDR3 is given without its conserved first and last residue. Clone size appears in some rows only: once, few, many, or a class for an expanded clone.

j_call | clone_size | cdr3_length | v_call | cdr3_aa
TRBJ1-5 | NA | 12 | TRBV5-1 | ASSLAGERQPQH
TRBJ2-2 | NA | 14 | TRBV11-2 | ASSRSGELNTGELF
TRBJ1-1 | medium-sized | 14 | TRBV11-3 | ASSLDGRGGMDEAF
TRBJ2-1 | once | 15 | TRBV12-5 | ASGLVSDTLSYNEQF
TRBJ2-7 | once | 13 | TRBV6-8 | ASRPQDGGVCEQY
TRBJ1-1 | NA | 12 | TRBV7-3 | ASSVQGGTTEAF
TRBJ1-2 | many | 12 | TRBV19 | ASSIDVAAYGYT
TRBJ2-5 | few | 13 | TRBV5-1 | ASRYGLDGPETQY
TRBJ1-1 | once | 11 | TRBV11-2 | ASSLELNTEAF
TRBJ1-2 | NA | 10 | TRBV18 | ASSPDEGGYT
TRBJ2-3 | NA | 12 | TRBV29-1 | SVGDRQSTDTQY
TRBJ1-5 | once | 11 | TRBV12-3/TRBV12-4 | ASSLQGVGPQH
TRBJ2-1 | once | 12 | TRBV3-1/TRBV3-2 | ASSQANSVDEQF
TRBJ1-2 | NA | 11 | TRBV27 | ASSPQGHYGYT
TRBJ2-7 | once | 11 | TRBV29-1 | SVVIRAQDEQY
TRBJ2-7 | once | 12 | TRBV27 | ASTPRGRGYEQY
TRBJ2-7 | NA | 11 | TRBV7-8 | ASSPTLGYEQY
TRBJ1-2 | NA | 11 | TRBV3-1/TRBV3-2 | ASSTQSGYGYT
TRBJ1-1 | NA | 10 | TRBV27 | ASSSPNTEAF
TRBJ1-2 | NA | 10 | TRBV19 | ASRDRGGGYT
TRBJ2-7 | NA | 16 | TRBV11-3 | ASSLEGVGTSGDYEQY
TRBJ1-1 | NA | 12 | TRBV25-1 | ASSASQGYTEAF
TRBJ2-7 | NA | 11 | TRBV7-2 | ASSWAGSYEQY
TRBJ1-3 | NA | 15 | TRBV12-5 | ATSRDRDLISGNTIY
TRBJ1-6 | NA | 13 | TRBV18 | ASSQTQVHNSPLH
TRBJ2-7 | NA | 12 | TRBV28 | ASRNRDTSYEQY
TRBJ2-7 | NA | 12 | TRBV25-1 | ASSEMTGTYEQY
TRBJ2-5 | NA | 16 | TRBV30 | AWKISLAGGYNQETQY
TRBJ1-2 | NA | 12 | TRBV6-6 | ASSYQGQADGYT
TRBJ1-2 | NA | 9 | TRBV21-1 | ASSKGYGYT
TRBJ2-7 | NA | 10 | TRBV12-5 | ASAYSRGEQY
TRBJ2-7 | NA | 12 | TRBV5-6 | ASSPYRGSYEQY
TRBJ1-2 | NA | 13 | TRBV7-8 | ASSLLGRPERGYT
TRBJ2-3 | few | 11 | TRBV6-4 | ASRETLAGTQY
TRBJ1-1 | NA | 13 | TRBV28 | ASSLIPGSNTEAF
TRBJ1-6 | NA | 12 | TRBV5-1 | ASSLGQGESPLH
TRBJ1-1 | few | 13 | TRBV5-1 | ASSLSDSHLTEAF
TRBJ1-2 | NA | 11 | TRBV30 | AWSGTGKYGYT
TRBJ2-3 | NA | 12 | TRBV10-2 | ASSEPHSTDTQY
TRBJ2-2 | NA | 11 | TRBV24-1 | ATARGNTGELF
TRBJ2-2 | NA | 12 | TRBV10-3 | AISAGLAAGELF
TRBJ1-5 | NA | 13 | TRBV4-2 | ASSQDVSFNQPQH
TRBJ1-1 | NA | 10 | TRBV18 | ASSPSVAGAF
TRBJ1-2 | few | 12 | TRBV19 | ASSITGQGGGYT
TRBJ1-2 | NA | 11 | TRBV6-5 | ASSPPGGSGYT
TRBJ2-5 | NA | 13 | TRBV11-2 | ASSLGRVSEETQY
TRBJ1-2 | NA | 15 | TRBV5-4 | ASSLGGTALLLDGYT
TRBJ1-6 | NA | 9 | TRBV2 | ASGPLRPLH
TRBJ1-2 | NA | 10 | TRBV6-5 | ASWEGGHGYT
TRBJ1-1 | NA | 12 | TRBV4-1 | ASRWDSKNTEAF
TRBJ2-1 | NA | 11 | TRBV5-4 | ASSLGIGNEQF
TRBJ2-7 | NA | 11 | TRBV30 | AGEREGRSEQY
TRBJ1-1 | NA | 13 | TRBV18 | ASSKGQGKNTEAF